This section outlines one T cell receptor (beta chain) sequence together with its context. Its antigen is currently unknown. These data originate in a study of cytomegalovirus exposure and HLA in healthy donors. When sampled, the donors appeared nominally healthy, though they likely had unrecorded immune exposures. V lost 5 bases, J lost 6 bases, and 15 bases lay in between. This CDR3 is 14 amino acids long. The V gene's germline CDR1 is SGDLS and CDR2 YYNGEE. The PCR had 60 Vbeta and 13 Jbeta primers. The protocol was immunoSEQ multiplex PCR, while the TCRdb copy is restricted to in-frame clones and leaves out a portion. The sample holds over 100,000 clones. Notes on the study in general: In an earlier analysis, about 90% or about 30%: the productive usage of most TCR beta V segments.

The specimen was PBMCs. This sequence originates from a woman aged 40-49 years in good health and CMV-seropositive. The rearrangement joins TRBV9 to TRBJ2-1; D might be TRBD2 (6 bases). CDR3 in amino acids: CASSIGGSLNEQFF. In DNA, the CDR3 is TGTGCCAGCAGTATCGGGGGTAGCCTCAATGAGCAGTTCTTC.